The 8 T cell receptor beta chains given below trace back to one sample, sequenced in a study of T cell responses to AZD1222 COVID-19 vaccine. Here immunoSEQ multiplex PCR was the method, and the copy in TCRdb shows in-frame clones only, minus some. Here the sample spans 68,000 or so clones, about three quarters being singletons. The source material was peripheral blood, sampled on day 0 of AZD1222 vaccination. Every receptor here comes from an adult in good health.

CDR3 in DNA: TGTGCCAGCAGTGAGGGGGCAGCAAGCTCCTATAATTCACCCCTCCACTTT. As protein: CASSEGAASSYNSPLHF. The chain recombines TRBV2 with TRBJ1-6; perhaps TRBD1 as D (6 bases). V dropped 3 bases and J dropped 0 bases, with 12 bases sitting between them. This CDR3 region has 17 residues. Looked up from germline, CDR1 is SNHLY and CDR2 is FYNNEI.

This clone was counted a few times. The rearrangement uses TRBV18 and TRBJ2-7, with 7 bases fitting TRBD2. With V trimmed by 4 bases and J by 0 bases, 9 bases remained unmatched. The CDR3 consists of 16 residues. The germline V gene encodes CDR1 KGHSH and CDR2 LQKENI. CDR3 nucleotides: TGTGCCAGCTCACGGGCTCGGGGAGGGGACTCCTACGAGCAGTACTTC. It codes for CASSRARGGDSYEQYF. Using reference TRBV18 and TRBJ2-7 for the parts outside the CDR3, the full variable domain is NAGVMQNPRHLVRRRGQEARLRCSPMKGHSHVYWYRQLPEEGLKFMVYLQKENIIDESGMPKERFSAEFPKEGPSILRIQQVVRGDSAAYFCASSRARGGDSYEQYFGPGTRLTVT.

This clone was seen more than once but under ten times. The rearrangement links TRBV9 to TRBJ2-7, with D possibly being TRBD1 (5 bases). The V gene's germline CDR1 is SGDLS and CDR2 YYNGEE. The ends were cut back, 0 bases at V and 3 bases at J, with 10 bases in the middle. The CDR3 sequence is 14 residues long. The CDR3 region has the DNA TGTGCCAGCAGCGTAGCAGGGTCGGTCTACGAGCAGTACTTC. Translating gives CASSVAGSVYEQYF.

This sequence joins TRBV2 and TRBJ1-1; possible D gene TRBD1, 5 bases. Germline V gives CDR1 SNHLY, CDR2 FYNNEI. Trimming took off 2 bases at V and 6 bases at J, with 13 bases between the two ends. CDR3 length: 14 amino acids. CDR3 coding DNA: TGTGCCAGCAGTGAACTTATAGGGGCCGCTGAAGCTTTCTTT. This codes for CASSELIGAAEAFF. The whole variable domain, remainder taken from reference TRBV2 and TRBJ1-1, is EPEVTQTPSHQVTQMGQEVILRCVPISNHLYFYWYRQILGQKVEFLVSFYNNEISEKSEIFDDQFSVERPDGSNFTLKIRSTKLEDSAMYFCASSELIGAAEAFFGQGTRLTVV.

The chain carries TRBV11-3 and TRBJ2-5; D gene unclear. The V end lost 2 bases, the J end lost 5 bases, and 9 bases lay between the germline ends. Germline CDR1 reads SGHNT; CDR2 reads YENEEA. CDR3 size: 13 residues. The CDR3 is CASSLFPEETQYF. In DNA form, the CDR3 reads TGTGCCAGCAGCTTATTCCCTGAGGAGACCCAGTACTTC.

The chain links TRBV2 to TRBJ2-1; a possible D gene is TRBD2 (5 bases). Trimming pared 0 bases from V and 7 bases from J, leaving 10 bases between. Germline V gene sequence: CDR1 SNHLY, CDR2 FYNNEI. The CDR3 runs 14 residues. The CDR3 DNA follows: TGTGCCAGCAGTGAAGCGCGGGCTAGGAATGAGCAGTTCTTC. Protein product: CASSEARARNEQFF.

J is TRBJ2-3 and V is TRBV2; TRBD2 aligns across 12 bases. Germline V gene data show CDR1 as SNHLY and CDR2 as FYNNEI. There are 18 residues in the CDR3. J was trimmed by 3 bases and V by 4 bases; bases with no gene match: 11. CDR3 sequence reads: CASSGRTSGALGTDTQYF. The CDR3 DNA reads TGTGCCAGCAGTGGTAGGACTAGCGGGGCATTAGGGACAGATACGCAGTATTTT.

The V call is TRBV6-2 or TRBV6-3, the J call TRBJ2-7; no clear D. CDR3 size: 15 residues. Trimming removed 2 bases at V and 3 bases at J, with 14 bases between. Germline V lookup: CDR1 MNHEY, CDR2 SVGEGT. The CDR3 region has the DNA TGTGCCAGCAGTTACCAAAATGACATGTTCTACGAGCAGTACTTC. Translation: CASSYQNDMFYEQYF.